This TCR beta chain was captured by sequencing in a study of OX40 agonist ivuxolimab in advanced cancers. This clone was found a few times. CDR1 and CDR2 from the germline V gene are MNHEY and SMNVEV (reference sequence). The CDR3 is 14 amino acids. The V gene lost 6 bases and the J gene lost 7 bases, with 16 bases spanning the gap. Clones were read by immunoSEQ multiplex PCR, and TCRdb kept only the in-frame ones, dropping some. Of around 57,000 clones listed, around 80% are singletons. The rearrangement links TRBV27 to TRBJ1-5, with D unresolved. This clonotype originated in an adult with an advanced solid tumor such as melanoma, head and neck, liver or kidney cancer. This specimen consisted of CD4+ or CD8+ T cells sorted from blood, obtained in a trial of the OX40 agonist ivuxolimab. The CDR3 DNA reads TGTGCCAGCAGGGGCCCCTTGGAGGGACAGCCCCAGCATTTT. Translated, it gives CASRGPLEGQPQHF.